One and the same sample provided the 3 T cell receptor beta chains below, sequenced in a study of T cells after yellow fever vaccination. One entry per CDR3 protein results from TCRdb running MiXCR on the 5' RACE reads. The repertoire includes hundreds of thousands of distinct CDR3 sequences, under 20% of them detected once, and over 15% sits in the top ten. Sequences were derived from PBMCs, sampled before the yellow fever booster vaccination. Receptors originate from a man aged 18 to 29 who received the YFV17D yellow fever vaccine.

This clonotype was observed once. The chain recombines TRBV10-1 with TRBJ1-2, with D possibly TRBD1 on 5 matching bases. The germline V gene has CDR1 WNHNN and CDR2 SYGVQD (reference sequence). Trimming took off 6 bases at V and 7 bases at J, with 12 bases between the two ends. This CDR3 spans 12 amino acids. The DNA for the CDR3 is TGCGCCAGCAGCGACGGGGCGCTTGGCTACACCTTC. Protein product: CASSDGALGYTF.

Only a few counts were recorded for this clonotype. The gene calls are TRBV7-9 and TRBJ2-2, with 8 bases matching TRBD2. The CDR3 covers 18 residues. V dropped 2 bases and J dropped 6; count of bases not matched to a gene: 14. Germline CDR1 and CDR2: SEHNR and FQNEAQ (reference sequence). DNA of the CDR3: TGTGCCAGCAGCTTATTGCGGGGGGCGAACACTAACCCCGGGGAGCTGTTTTTT. The encoded protein is CASSLLRGANTNPGELFF.

J is TRBJ2-1 and V is TRBV29-1; D is possibly TRBD1 (9 bases). The CDR3 length is 16 residues. Trimming pared 4 bases from V and 0 bases from J, leaving 16 bases between. Germline assignment: CDR1 SQVTM and CDR2 ANQGSEA. The CDR3 DNA is TGCAGCGTTGCCGGGGGGGGACAGGGCTCCTACAATGAGCAGTTCTTC. Protein product: CSVAGGGQGSYNEQFF.